This TCR beta chain was retrieved from a study of cytomegalovirus exposure and HLA in healthy donors. Study overall: Approximately 180 million T cells yielded 90 million to 130 million unique TCR beta sequences, as an earlier analysis found.

This CDR3 is built from 15 residues. V lost 4 bases, J lost 7 bases, and 9 bases stayed unmatched. Looked up from germline, CDR1 is SGHDT and CDR2 is YYEEEE. A note on this clone: Its antigen is not identified.

PCR was performed using 60 Vbeta and 13 Jbeta primers. Only in-frame clones appear in the TCRdb table, and some are missing; sequencing was by immunoSEQ multiplex PCR. The repertoire holds roughly 120,000 clones, 80% seen once, with about 3.3% in the top ten. Study-wide findings and caveats: In vitro confirmation showed a few CMV-associated chains to be CMV antigen specific.

Sequenced input: PBMCs. The rearrangement joins TRBV5-6 to TRBJ1-5, with 9 bases matching TRBD1. The origin of this receptor is a male donor in good health and CMV-seronegative. CDR3 protein: CASSGRDRDSQPQHF. CDR3 bases: TGTGCCAGCAGCGGCCGGGACAGGGACTCACAGCCCCAGCATTTT.